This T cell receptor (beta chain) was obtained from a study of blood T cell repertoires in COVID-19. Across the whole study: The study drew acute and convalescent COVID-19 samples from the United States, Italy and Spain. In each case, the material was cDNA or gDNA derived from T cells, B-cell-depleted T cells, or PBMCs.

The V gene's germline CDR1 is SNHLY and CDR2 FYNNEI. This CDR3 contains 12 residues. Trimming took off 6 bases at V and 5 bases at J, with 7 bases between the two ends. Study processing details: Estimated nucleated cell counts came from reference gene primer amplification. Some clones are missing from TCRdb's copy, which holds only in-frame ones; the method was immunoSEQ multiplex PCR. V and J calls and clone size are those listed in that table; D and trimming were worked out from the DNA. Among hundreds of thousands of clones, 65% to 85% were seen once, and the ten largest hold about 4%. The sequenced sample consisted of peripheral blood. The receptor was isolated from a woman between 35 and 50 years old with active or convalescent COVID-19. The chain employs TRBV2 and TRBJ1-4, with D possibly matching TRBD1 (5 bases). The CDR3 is CASRDSNEKLFF. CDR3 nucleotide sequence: TGTGCCAGCAGAGACAGCAATGAAAAACTGTTTTTT.